One and the same sample provided the 21 T cell receptor beta chains below, sequenced in a study of shared T cell receptors in the human thymus. Assay: immunoSEQ multiplex PCR; the TCRdb copy retains only in-frame clones and omits some. The sample comprises hundreds of thousands of clones, 75% to 90% of which are singletons, and 0.0095% to 0.013% rests with the top ten. These sequences were also reported in another study, on human thymus T cells.

Source material: thymocytes. The receptors here all came from a girl under two years old with a congenital heart defect.

The V and J genes are TRBV6-5 and TRBJ2-2; D is uncertain. Germline V gives CDR1 MNHEY, CDR2 SVGAGI. With 7 bases removed from V and 5 bases from J, the gap between germline ends came to 17 bases. The CDR3 extends over 15 amino acids. The DNA of the CDR3 is TGTGCCAGCAAGTACGGAGCCATAGAAACCGGGGAGCTGTTTTTT. Translating gives CASKYGAIETGELFF.

The V gene is TRBV19, the J gene TRBJ1-3, with 7 bases matching TRBD1. Germline V gene sequence: CDR1 LNHDA, CDR2 SQIVND (reference sequence). The CDR3 is 14 amino acids. V was pared by 7 bases and J by 0 bases, with 3 bases of the junction left unmatched. The CDR3 bases are TGTGCCAGTACCGGGACAGACTCTGGAAACACCATATATTTT. Residues: CASTGTDSGNTIYF.

The V gene is TRBV7-6, the J gene TRBJ1-4, with a possible D match to TRBD1 (5 bases). The CDR3 totals 13 residues. With 11 bases removed from V and 5 bases from J, the gap between germline ends came to 15 bases. Germline lookup yields CDR1 SGHVS and CDR2 FNYEAQ. CDR3 sequence: CAASPGDNEKLFF. The CDR3, as DNA: TGTGCCGCATCTCCGGGGGACAATGAAAAACTGTTTTTT.

The chain is built from TRBV7-9 and TRBJ1-2, with 7 bases that match TRBD1. V was pared by 1 base and J by 3 bases, with 5 bases of the junction left unmatched. CDR1 SEHNR and CDR2 FQNEAQ come from the germline V gene (reference sequence). There are 15 residues in the CDR3. The chain's CDR3 is CASSLVRGQDYGYTF. The CDR3 DNA follows: TGTGCCAGCAGCTTAGTTAGGGGGCAGGACTATGGCTACACCTTC.

The chain recombines TRBV2 with TRBJ2-1; TRBD1 matches 10 bases. Germline V gene lookup returns CDR1 SNHLY and CDR2 FYNNEI. The ends lost 9 bases at V and 3 bases at J; junction bases unmatched: 5. The CDR3 sequence is 14 residues long. This CDR3 is CARETGGDYNEQFF. CDR3 in DNA: TGTGCCAGAGAGACAGGGGGCGACTACAATGAGCAGTTCTTC.

V gene TRBV5-6 combines with J gene TRBJ1-6; possible D gene TRBD1, 6 bases. This CDR3 spans 15 amino acids. V dropped 6 bases and J dropped 7 bases, with 17 bases sitting between them. CDR1 SGHDT and CDR2 YYEEEE come from the germline V gene. CDR3 sequence (DNA): TGTGCCAGCACCTCACACAGGGAAGAAAATTCACCCCTCCACTTT. Protein sequence: CASTSHREENSPLHF.

This clone was seen more than once but under ten times. The chain carries TRBV5-1 and TRBJ1-4, with 8 bases aligning to TRBD1. From germline, CDR1 is SGHRS and CDR2 YFSETQ. V lost 4 bases and J lost 5; bases outside the gene matches: 4. CDR3 size: 14 residues. CDR3 DNA: TGCGCCAGCAGCCTGGGACAGGTCAATGAAAAACTGTTTTTT. Protein product: CASSLGQVNEKLFF. The whole variable domain, remainder taken from reference TRBV5-1 and TRBJ1-4, is KAGVTQTPRYLIKTRGQQVTLSCSPISGHRSVSWYQQTPGQGLQFLFEYFSETQRNKGNFPGRFSGRQFSNSRSEMNVSTLELGDSALYLCASSLGQVNEKLFFGSGTQLSVL.

This clone has a handful of counts. The genes are TRBV7-2 and TRBJ1-6; maybe TRBD1 (5 bases). Germline CDR1 SGHTA, CDR2 FQGNSA. The CDR3 spans 15 residues. V shed 5 bases and J shed 5 bases, with 13 bases lying between them. The CDR3 nucleotides read TGTGCCAGCAGCGGCACCCAGGGAAATAATTCACCCCTCCACTTT. It yields the protein CASSGTQGNNSPLHF.

The chain has TRBV5-4 and TRBJ2-3; TRBD1 agrees at 8 bases. The CDR3 length is 15 residues. V was clipped by 0 bases and J by 7 bases; unmatched bases: 7. CDR1 SGHNT and CDR2 YYREEE come from the germline V gene (reference sequence). CDR3 protein: CASSLEGQAQNTQYF. In nucleotides, the CDR3 is TGTGCCAGCAGCTTGGAGGGACAGGCCCAAAATACGCAGTATTTT. Supplemented by reference TRBV5-4 and TRBJ2-3, the full variable domain reads ETGVTQSPTHLIKTRGQQVTLRCSSQSGHNTVSWYQQALGQGPQFIFQYYREEENGRGNFPPRFSGLQFPNYSSELNVNALELDDSALYLCASSLEGQAQNTQYFGPGTRLTVL.

CDR3 in amino acids: CASSLGLAGSSTDTQYF. The DNA for the CDR3 is TGTGCCAGCAGCCTGGGACTAGCGGGGAGTAGCACAGATACGCAGTATTTT. The genes are TRBV13 and TRBJ2-3; 13 bases map to TRBD2. Germline assignment: CDR1 PRHDT and CDR2 FYEKMQ (reference sequence). This CDR3 has 17 amino acids. The V segment lost 5 bases and the J segment 0 bases; nucleotides outside the gene matches: 5.

Only a few counts were recorded for this clone. V usage is TRBV7-9 and J usage is TRBJ1-3; D might be TRBD1 (6 bases). The germline gives CDR1 SEHNR, CDR2 FQNEAQ (reference sequence). The CDR3 is 18 amino acids. The V and J ends lost 2 bases and 0 bases respectively, with 17 bases between them. The CDR3 DNA follows: TGTGCCAGCAGCTTAAGCCCGGGACACTTGTACTCTGGAAACACCATATATTTT. It yields the protein CASSLSPGHLYSGNTIYF.

The chain carries TRBV6-6 and TRBJ2-7; 10 nucleotides line up with TRBD1. V shed 5 bases and J 6 bases; nucleotides not matched to a gene: 7. CDR1 is MNHNY, CDR2 SVGAGI, per germline (reference sequence). This CDR3 is built from 14 residues. DNA for the CDR3: TGTGCCAGCAGTCCCGACAGGGGGCAGTGCGAGCAGTACTTC. Its protein product is CASSPDRGQCEQYF.

The genes are TRBV4-1 and TRBJ2-4; 8 nucleotides match TRBD1. Germline loops: CDR1 MGHRA, CDR2 YSYEKL. The ends lost 4 bases at V and 7 bases at J; junction bases unmatched: 6. The CDR3 runs 14 residues. CDR3 residues: CASSRETGGNIQYF. CDR3 nucleotides: TGCGCCAGCAGCCGCGAAACAGGGGGGAACATTCAGTACTTC.

This clone was seen a few times. This chain joins TRBV10-1 and TRBJ2-6; D not certain. Germline CDR1 and CDR2: WNHNN and SYGVQD (reference sequence). This CDR3 spans 12 amino acids. V was cut by 10 bases and J by 3 bases, with 7 bases left in between. CDR3 in DNA: TGCGCCACCTCACTTGGGGCCAACGTCCTGACTTTC. Its protein is CATSLGANVLTF.

CDR3 protein: CASSRDSSNYGYTF. CDR3 sequence (DNA): TGTGCCAGTAGTAGGGACAGTTCCAACTATGGCTACACCTTC. This chain connects TRBV19 to TRBJ1-2; 7 bases match TRBD1. The CDR3 contains 14 residues. Germline CDR1 LNHDA, CDR2 SQIVND (reference sequence). V dropped 4 bases and J dropped 2; count of bases not matched to a gene: 4.

The chain employs TRBV7-6 and TRBJ2-5; TRBD1 matches 9 bases. The CDR3 has 15 residues. The V and J ends lost 4 bases and 2 bases, in that order; junction bases with no gene match: 5. The germline V gene encodes CDR1 SGHVS and CDR2 FNYEAQ. The CDR3 DNA reads TGTGCCAGCAGCTCCGGGACAGGGTTTCAAGAGACCCAGTACTTC. This codes for CASSSGTGFQETQYF.

This chain connects TRBV9 to TRBJ1-3; D is perhaps TRBD1 (6 bases). CDR3 size: 17 residues. Looked up from germline, CDR1 is SGDLS and CDR2 is YYNGEE. The V end was cut by 1 base, the J end by 0 bases, with 14 bases between. Here the CDR3 DNA reads TGTGCCAGCAGCGTAAAACAGGGTTTGGACTCTGGAAACACCATATATTTT. Its translation is CASSVKQGLDSGNTIYF.

This chain uses TRBV7-9 with TRBJ2-7; D is ambiguous. Trimming removed 2 bases from V and 0 bases from J, with 8 bases in between. The CDR3 loop spans 14 amino acids. Germline V lookup: CDR1 SEHNR, CDR2 FQNEAQ (reference sequence). Written as DNA, the CDR3 is TGTGCCAGCAGCTTATCACAGATCTCCTACGAGCAGTACTTC. It translates to CASSLSQISYEQYF.

The chain carries TRBV18 and TRBJ1-2, with 8 positions matching TRBD1. V shed 6 bases, J shed 5 bases, and the junction held 5 bases outside the gene matches. The CDR3 contains 13 residues. Looked up from germline, CDR1 is KGHSH and CDR2 is LQKENI. CDR3 coding DNA: TGTGCCAGCTCTCCGGACAGGGAATATGGCTACACCTTC. Its protein is CASSPDREYGYTF. Supplemented by reference TRBV18 and TRBJ1-2, the full variable domain reads NAGVMQNPRHLVRRRGQEARLRCSPMKGHSHVYWYRQLPEEGLKFMVYLQKENIIDESGMPKERFSAEFPKEGPSILRIQQVVRGDSAAYFCASSPDREYGYTFGSGTRLTVV.

Only one count was recorded for this clone. CDR3 sequence: CASSSLGPGGEETQYF. In DNA form, the CDR3 reads TGTGCCAGCAGTTCATTAGGCCCGGGAGGGGAAGAGACCCAGTACTTC. The chain has TRBV27 and TRBJ2-5, with 8 bases aligning to TRBD2. V was pared by 4 bases and J by 3 bases, with 10 bases of the junction left unmatched. From germline, CDR1 is MNHEY and CDR2 SMNVEV (reference sequence). The CDR3 spans 16 residues.

The rearrangement uses TRBV6-6 and TRBJ1-2, with D unclear. The ends were cut back, 2 bases at V and 6 bases at J, with 10 bases in the middle. CDR3 length: 13 residues. The germline gives CDR1 MNHNY, CDR2 SVGAGI (reference sequence). The CDR3 DNA follows: TGTGCCAGCAGTTACCCACAGTTGAATGGCTACACCTTC. Translating gives CASSYPQLNGYTF.